The T cell receptor beta chain described here comes from a study of T cell repertoires in cytomegalovirus infection. The study's findings and limits: Totalled public TCR beta family frequency picked out people who carried CMV plus the relevant HLA. The response measured ex vivo was dominated by TCR beta clonotypes (HLA-C-restricted and CMV-specific).

This CDR3 is built from 11 residues. Germline assignment: CDR1 DFQATT and CDR2 SNEGSKA (reference sequence). Trimming removed 1 base at V and 8 bases at J, with 8 bases between. TCRdb analysed the reads with MiXCR anew, one entry per CDR3 protein. The sample holds more than 650,000 distinct CDR3 sequences, roughly a third seen once. As regards this clonotype: Its target is not known.

The rearrangement uses TRBV20-1 and TRBJ1-2; D not certain. Sequencing input: PBMCs. The sequence derives from a human donor in good health (CMV status not recorded). Some clones in this sample may be carry-over from other donors' samples. This CDR3 reads CSARAPGGYTF. The CDR3 DNA sequence: TGCAGTGCTAGAGCCCCGGGGGGCTACACCTTC.